This T cell receptor (beta chain) comes out of a study of shared clonotypes between healthy human individuals. The length of the CDR3 is 17 residues. Per germline, CDR1 LGHNA and CDR2 YSLEER. After removal of 0 bases from V and 0 bases from J, the junction contained 6 bases not matched to a gene. Naivety among CD8 cells was defined by CD45RO negativity and positive CCR7 selection, thereby excluding terminally differentiated effector memory CD45RA+ cells. The protocol was immunoSEQ multiplex PCR, while the TCRdb copy is restricted to in-frame clones and leaves out a portion. The sample includes around 2,000,000 clones, about 95% seen only once; the top ten take more than 0.9%.

The clonotype comes from a man aged 18-30 years in good health. The genes are TRBV4-3 and TRBJ2-3; 7 bases align to TRBD1. The sample was naive CD8+ T cells sorted from blood. Written as DNA, the CDR3 is TGCGCCAGCAGCCAAGACCCGGCACAGGGGAGCACAGATACGCAGTATTTT. This codes for CASSQDPAQGSTDTQYF.